Sequencing of this T cell receptor beta chain was carried out in a study of cytomegalovirus exposure and HLA in healthy donors (dated by TCRdb to the late 2010s). For the study in its entirety: A later analysis indicated that the 100 to 150 validation repertoires were generated on the platform also employed for the 700 or so repertoires of the first cohort. The study was designed to test whether signatures of past pathogen exposure could be identified by cataloging public T cell receptors. A separate validation cohort of approximately 130 different subjects was used in addition to the approximately 700-subject first cohort. To predict cytomegalovirus infection status, the study combined high-throughput TCR immunosequencing, statistical association of individual TCRs with disease status, and machine learning. Overall study results and their limits: The classifier was reported to diagnose cytomegalovirus status with high specificity and sensitivity in both the original and validation cohorts. The study gave a list of around 170 TCR beta chains associated with cytomegalovirus. The authors suggested that the approach could potentially be generalized to other disease states and immunological phenotypes. A later analysis had no HLA typing for the validation cohort, so co-occurrence there was scored across all 130 or so repertoires. Most TCR sequences were observed very rarely across donors, whereas some public TCRs were present in many individuals. A few of the identified cytomegalovirus-associated TCR beta chains were confirmed in vitro to be specific for cytomegalovirus antigens. Of the cluster scores, 90% to 95% were above 0 in a later analysis, which found that TCRs clustered in the first cohort also tended to co-occur in the approximately 130 validation repertoires.

The CDR3, cysteine through phenylalanine, is 13 amino acids long. CDR3 DNA is the only sequence kept; it has 39 bases, read in frame from the first base. CDR1 and CDR2 (MNHEY, SVGAGI) derive from the germline V gene. Trimming removed 6 bases from V and 6 bases from J; the gene matches leave 5 bases unexplained. The library was produced with the immunoSEQ multiplex PCR assay. As for the original processing: A statistical classification framework was built to diagnose cytomegalovirus status from the catalog of TCR beta chain sequences. TCRdb holds this immuneACCESS table with in-frame rearrangements only. Some clones are missing; in checked studies, unresolved V genes explain under half, and the rest has no known cause. That table supplies the V and J calls and clone size; D and trimming were determined from the DNA. Counted in this sample were some 210,000 clones; around four fifths of them appeared once. Around 5.5% of the sample belongs to the ten largest clones.

As for this clone: Its recognized antigen is unknown. No base qualities exist here, and no much larger clone lies one base off it.

The donors were included in the validation cohort of roughly 120 subjects, a group kept apart from the approximately 650-subject first cohort. This clonotype originated in a woman aged 18-30 years in good health and CMV-seronegative. The chain couples TRBV6-5 to TRBJ1-5, with 7 central nucleotides matching TRBD1. Input material: PBMCs. The DNA sequence is as follows: TGTGCCAGCAGCGCACAGGGGACTCAGCCCCAGCATTTT. It translates as CASSAQGTQPQHF.